These 25 T cell receptor beta chains came from one sample sequenced in a study of cytomegalovirus exposure and HLA in healthy donors (dated by TCRdb to the late 2010s). Library generation was performed with the immunoSEQ multiplex PCR assay. A mixture of 60 forward primers for TCR Vbeta segments and 13 reverse primers for TCR Jbeta segments was used in the multiplex PCR. The source is immuneACCESS, and TCRdb retained only in-frame sequences with V and J called. Part of the clones is not carried over; for the studies checked, unresolved V genes explain less than half of this, and the remainder is unexplained. The sample yields 150,000 to 200,000 clones; around 83% were counted once. The ten top clones hold around 4.1% of the sample. Source material: PBMCs. The receptors stem from a man in his forties or fifties in good health and CMV-seropositive.

This clone was seen once. CDR3 amino acids: CASSLPDRTNYEQYF. The CDR3 DNA sequence: TGCGCCAGCAGCCTCCCGGACAGGACGAACTACGAGCAGTACTTC. This chain joins TRBV5-1 and TRBJ2-5; 7 bases line up with TRBD1. The J call is uncertain, as TRBJ2-7 better fits the DNA end. The CDR3 is 15 residues long. CDR1 is SGHRS, CDR2 YFSETQ, per germline.

The V gene is TRBV30, the J gene TRBJ2-7, with TRBD2 matching 11 bases. The CDR3 length is 16 residues. V lost 3 bases, J lost 2 bases, and 9 bases stayed unmatched. Germline V gene data show CDR1 as GTSNPN and CDR2 as SVGIG (reference sequence). CDR3 bases: TGTGCCTGGAGACAACTGAGACTAGCGGGACCCTACGAGCAGTACTTC. Its translation: CAWRQLRLAGPYEQYF.

This rearrangement joins TRBV7-2 to TRBJ2-3; 10 bases map to TRBD2. Per germline, CDR1 SGHTA and CDR2 FQGNSA. This CDR3 is 16 amino acids long. V shed 5 bases, J shed 4 bases, and the junction held 9 bases outside the gene matches. CDR3 nucleotides: TGTGCCAGCAGCCGAAACCTAGCGGGGGTGGCAGATACGCAGTATTTT. Protein product: CASSRNLAGVADTQYF. Supplemented by reference TRBV7-2 and TRBJ2-3, the full variable domain reads GAGVSQSPSNKVTEKGKDVELRCDPISGHTALYWYRQSLGQGLEFLIYFQGNSAPDKSGLPSDRFSAERTGGSVSTLTIQRTQQEDSAVYLCASSRNLAGVADTQYFGPGTRLTVL.

This clone occurred once. The chain joins TRBV14 to TRBJ1-4; TRBD1 matches at 10 bases. The CDR3 has 16 amino acids. Trimming at V came to 5 bases and at J to 6 bases, leaving 9 bases not matched to a gene. Looked up from germline, CDR1 is SGHDN and CDR2 is FVKESK. The CDR3 DNA reads TGTGCCAGCAGCTTGAACGGTGGGACAGGGGATGAAAAACTGTTTTTT. It codes for CASSLNGGTGDEKLFF.

This clone was detected only once. V usage is TRBV14 and J usage is TRBJ2-7; 10 positions agree with TRBD1. J was trimmed by 4 bases and V by 11 bases; bases with no gene match: 17. Germline CDR1 and CDR2: SGHDN and FVKESK. This CDR3 is built from 16 residues. CDR3 amino acids: CAPPRPRDRGCYEQYF. In DNA form, the CDR3 reads TGTGCCCCCCCCCGGCCGCGGGACAGGGGCTGTTACGAGCAGTACTTC. The full variable domain, in which reference TRBV14 and TRBJ2-7 provide the parts outside the CDR3, is EAGVTQFPSHSVIEKGQTVTLRCDPISGHDNLYWYRRVMGKEIKFLLHFVKESKQDESGMPNNRFLAERTGGTYSTLKVQPAELEDSGVYFCAPPRPRDRGCYEQYFGPGTRLTVT.

This chain links TRBV9 with TRBJ2-3, with D perhaps matching TRBD2 (7 bases). From germline, CDR1 is SGDLS and CDR2 YYNGEE. Trimming removed 3 bases from V and 4 bases from J, with 12 bases in between. The CDR3 contains 14 residues. This chain's CDR3 is CASSGLGGPDTQYF. The CDR3 DNA reads TGTGCCAGCAGCGGCCTGGGGGGGCCAGATACGCAGTATTTT.

The chain couples TRBV10-3 to TRBJ1-3; TRBD1 agrees at 8 bases. Germline values: CDR1 ENHRY, CDR2 SYGVKD. The CDR3 sequence is 14 residues long. V was pared by 10 bases and J by 3 bases, with 8 bases of the junction left unmatched. The CDR3: CASIRDRRGNTIYF. CDR3 DNA: TGTGCCAGCATCCGGGACAGGCGTGGAAACACCATATATTTT.

The chain links TRBV5-1 to TRBJ2-7; D possibly corresponds to TRBD2 (6 bases). Per germline, CDR1 SGHRS and CDR2 YFSETQ. The CDR3 has 17 amino acids. V lost 3 bases to trimming and J lost 0 bases, with 19 bases between them. The CDR3 reads CASSWMGGGVYSYEQYF. In nucleotides, the CDR3 is TGCGCCAGCAGCTGGATGGGCGGCGGGGTGTACTCCTACGAGCAGTACTTC.

The rearrangement links TRBV11-3 to TRBJ2-7; D is ambiguous. Trimming stripped 1 base from V and 4 bases from J, with 8 bases between. Looked up from germline, CDR1 is SGHNT and CDR2 is YENEEA. The CDR3 is made up of 13 amino acids. The CDR3 bases are TGTGCCAGCAGCTTAGGCCGGTATTACGAGCAGTACTTC. Protein sequence: CASSLGRYYEQYF.

The chain has TRBV2 and TRBJ2-7, with 9 bases matching TRBD1. The CDR3 is 14 residues long. The germline CDR1 and CDR2 sequences are SNHLY and FYNNEI. V was clipped by 6 bases and J by 2 bases; unmatched bases: 5. The CDR3 sequence: CASRRRDRAYEQYF. CDR3 in DNA: TGTGCCAGCAGAAGACGGGACAGGGCCTACGAGCAGTACTTC.

CDR3 bases: TGTGCCAGCAGCTTCGGGAGTATTGGTGAGCAGTTCTTC. Its translation is CASSFGSIGEQFF. J is TRBJ2-1 and V is TRBV9, with a weak D call TRBD2 (6 bases). Trimming pared 4 bases from V and 9 bases from J, leaving 14 bases between. This CDR3 is 13 amino acids long. Germline CDR1 SGDLS, CDR2 YYNGEE.

This chain uses TRBV7-9 with TRBJ1-1; D is ambiguous. The CDR3 spans 13 residues. Germline assignment: CDR1 SEHNR and CDR2 FQNEAQ (reference sequence). V was cut by 1 base and J by 4 bases, with 7 bases left in between. CDR3 DNA sequence: TGTGCCAGCAGCTTAGACAGTACCACTGAAGCTTTCTTT. It translates to CASSLDSTTEAFF.

This chain joins TRBV4-2 and TRBJ2-3, with a tentative D call TRBD2 (6 bases). V shed 3 bases and J shed 2 bases, with 9 bases lying between them. CDR1 is LGHNA and CDR2 is YNFKEQ in the germline V gene. CDR3 length equals 14 residues. The CDR3 DNA reads as TGTGCCAGCAGCCAGTCGGGGGTCACAGATACGCAGTATTTT. Translation: CASSQSGVTDTQYF.

The V gene is TRBV13, the J gene TRBJ2-7, with TRBD1 matching 7 bases. Germline trimming cut 0 bases from V and 4 bases from J; bases unmatched to any gene: 6. From germline, CDR1 is PRHDT and CDR2 FYEKMQ (reference sequence). The CDR3 runs to 15 residues. The CDR3 DNA reads TGTGCCAGCAGCTTAGGGGACAGGATTATATACGAGCAGTACTTC. This encodes CASSLGDRIIYEQYF.

This sequence joins TRBV5-1 and TRBJ2-7; 10 positions match TRBD2. Germline CDR1 SGHRS, CDR2 YFSETQ. CDR3 length equals 14 residues. V dropped 2 bases and J dropped 4; count of bases not matched to a gene: 3. The CDR3 sequence: CASSFSSGGYEQYF. CDR3 in DNA: TGCGCCAGCAGCTTTTCTAGCGGGGGTTACGAGCAGTACTTC.

The V call is TRBV28, the J call TRBJ1-1, with 10 bases lining up with TRBD1. The CDR3 loop spans 15 amino acids. With 6 bases clipped from V and 5 bases from J, the junction kept 9 bases outside the gene matches. Germline V gene lookup returns CDR1 MDHEN and CDR2 SYDVKM. The CDR3 is CASRAQDRGGTEAFF. The CDR3 DNA reads as TGTGCCAGCAGGGCACAGGACAGGGGGGGGACTGAAGCTTTCTTT.

The chain uses TRBV28 and TRBJ2-1; 13 bases fit TRBD2. Germline CDR1 is MDHEN and CDR2 is SYDVKM. J lost 8 bases, V lost 5 bases, and 6 bases had no gene match. This CDR3 is 15 amino acids long. For the CDR3, the DNA is TGTGCCAGCAGTACTAGCGGGAGGGCCTCCGATGAGCAGTTCTTC. It is translated as CASSTSGRASDEQFF.

The chain combines TRBV6-1 with TRBJ1-2; TRBD1 matches at 9 bases. Per germline, CDR1 MNHNS and CDR2 SASEGT. CDR3 size: 15 residues. Germline trimming cut 7 bases from V and 3 bases from J; bases unmatched to any gene: 9. The CDR3 DNA sequence: TGTGCCAGCAATACAAACAGGGGGCTAGACTATGGCTACACCTTC. It yields the protein CASNTNRGLDYGYTF.

The rearrangement joins TRBV4-1 to TRBJ1-4; 10 bases map to TRBD1. The CDR3 sequence is 17 residues long. From germline, CDR1 is MGHRA and CDR2 YSYEKL. V dropped 3 bases and J dropped 8; count of bases not matched to a gene: 12. The DNA for the CDR3 is TGCGCCAGCAGCCAGAGCCCGCGGGACAGGGGAGGGGAAAAACTGTTTTTT. Its protein is CASSQSPRDRGGEKLFF.

This chain connects TRBV29-1 to TRBJ2-1; the match to TRBD2 covers 16 bases. Germline CDR1 reads SQVTM; CDR2 reads ANQGSEA. CDR3 length equals 16 residues. The ends lost 2 bases at V and 10 bases at J; junction bases unmatched: 8. CDR3 DNA sequence: TGCAGCGTTGAAAATGGGACTAGCGGGGGGGCCGGAGAGCAGTTCTTC. Amino acids: CSVENGTSGGAGEQFF.

The gene calls are TRBV10-3 and TRBJ2-1, with 9 bases aligning to TRBD1. With V trimmed by 3 bases and J by 8 bases, 2 bases remained unmatched. Looked up from germline, CDR1 is ENHRY and CDR2 is SYGVKD. The CDR3 consists of 13 residues. The CDR3 DNA sequence: TGTGCCATCAGTGATACAGGGGGCGATGAGCAGTTCTTC. This gives the protein CAISDTGGDEQFF.

In its sample, this clone was seen once. The chain links TRBV18 to TRBJ2-5, with a weak D call TRBD1 (5 bases). CDR1 and CDR2 (germline): KGHSH, LQKENI. CDR3 length equals 14 residues. Trimming pared 4 bases from V and 1 base from J, leaving 10 bases between. In nucleotides, the CDR3 is TGTGCCAGCTCACGGGAAACAGGCCAAGAGACCCAGTACTTC. Its translation is CASSRETGQETQYF.

This chain links TRBV9 with TRBJ2-1; the match to TRBD2 covers 11 bases. Germline values: CDR1 SGDLS, CDR2 YYNGEE. The V and J ends lost 0 bases and 4 bases, in that order; junction bases with no gene match: 3. The CDR3 is 16 amino acids. The CDR3 here is CASSVVSSGRYNEQFF. The CDR3 DNA reads TGTGCCAGCAGCGTAGTTTCTAGCGGGAGGTACAATGAGCAGTTCTTC.

This chain connects TRBV9 to TRBJ2-7; D uncertain. Germline V gene sequence: CDR1 SGDLS, CDR2 YYNGEE. Between the trimmed V and J ends, which lost 0 bases and 3 bases, there was a span of 10 bases. This CDR3 region has 14 residues. The CDR3 protein is CASSVDQFFYEQYF. The CDR3 nucleotides read TGTGCCAGCAGCGTAGACCAGTTCTTCTACGAGCAGTACTTC.

V and J are TRBV19 and TRBJ2-1, with TRBD2 matching over 11 bases. The CDR3 loop spans 14 amino acids. CDR1 and CDR2 (germline): LNHDA, SQIVND (reference sequence). Trimming at V came to 8 bases and at J to 4 bases, leaving 4 bases not matched to a gene. CDR3 bases: TGTGCCAGTGGTAGCGGGGGGGGATACAATGAGCAGTTCTTC. It is translated as CASGSGGGYNEQFF.